Given below is one T cell receptor beta chain in context. Patients were excluded if they had other autoimmune diseases or uncontrolled infections, and likewise if pregnancy or lactation applied. CDR1 is KGHSH, CDR2 LQKENI, per germline. Trimming removed 0 bases from V and 0 bases from J; junction bases left unmatched: 1. The CDR3 extends over 17 amino acids. Amplification targeted the TCR beta CDR3 regions, with RNA transcripts as the source material. HTBI-primed RT-PCR formed the first round, and a multiplex PCR formed the second. In TCRdb, the multiplex PCR reads were re-called with MiXCR into one record per CDR3 protein. The sample contains about 400,000 distinct CDR3 sequences, roughly 21% of which appear only once. This entry is derived from a study of Graves' ophthalmopathy and Graves' hyperthyroidism.

V and J are TRBV18 and TRBJ2-2, with 10 bases that match TRBD1. The source material was peripheral blood. The receptor comes from a woman aged 18-29 years with stable Graves' hyperthyroidism. This CDR3 is CASSPPGTGANTGELFF. In DNA form, the CDR3 reads TGTGCCAGCTCACCACCCGGGACAGGGGCGAACACCGGGGAGCTGTTTTTT. The full variable domain, its missing parts supplied by reference TRBV18 and TRBJ2-2, is NAGVMQNPRHLVRRRGQEARLRCSPMKGHSHVYWYRQLPEEGLKFMVYLQKENIIDESGMPKERFSAEFPKEGPSILRIQQVVRGDSAAYFCASSPPGTGANTGELFFGEGSRLTVL.